The source of this TCR beta chain is a study of identical twins. Germline-derived CDR1 and CDR2 are DFQATT and SNEGSKA (reference sequence). The V gene end was trimmed by 3 bases and the J gene end by 4 bases; junction bases not matched to a gene: 9. The CDR3 totals 15 residues. Worth noting for this clonotype: Its antigen is as yet unknown.

MiXCR, applied by TCRdb to the 5' RACE reads, yields one record per CDR3 protein. The sample records under 250,000 distinct CDR3 sequences, 7.5% being singletons. Study-level results: Out-of-frame sharing of TCR alpha in monozygotic twins was underestimated by models. Cord blood beta clonotypes present at high abundance carried fewer insertions; no such pattern appeared in memory repertoires. Conclusions rested on cross-sectional statistics rather than following the same donors.

The same sample was also used in a study of yellow fever vaccine responses in identical twins.

The sequenced material came from CD8+ T cells sorted from blood. The receptor was isolated from a woman between 18 and 30 years old in good health. V usage is TRBV20-1 and J usage is TRBJ2-1; 7 nucleotides align to TRBD2. CDR3 sequence (DNA): TGCAGTGCTAGTCCCGGGACTATCGGGTACAATGAGCAGTTCTTC. Its translation is CSASPGTIGYNEQFF.